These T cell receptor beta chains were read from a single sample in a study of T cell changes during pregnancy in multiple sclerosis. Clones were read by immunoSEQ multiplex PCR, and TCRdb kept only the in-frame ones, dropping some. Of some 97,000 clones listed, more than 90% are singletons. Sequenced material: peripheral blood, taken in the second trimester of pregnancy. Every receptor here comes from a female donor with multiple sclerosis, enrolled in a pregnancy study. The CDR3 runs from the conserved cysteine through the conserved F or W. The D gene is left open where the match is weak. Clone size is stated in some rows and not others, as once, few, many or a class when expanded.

CDR3: CAISEVTGKGETQYF
DNA: TGTGCCATCAGTGAAGTTACAGGGAAGGGAGAGACCCAGTACTTC
size: -
J: TRBJ2-5
V: TRBV10-3
D: -

CDR3: CASSLGGRGETQYF
DNA: TGCGCCAGCAGCTTGGGGGGGCGCGGGGAGACCCAGTACTTC
size: -
J: TRBJ2-5
V: TRBV5-1
D: -

CDR3: CASSPSGVIAYEQYF
DNA: TGTGCCAGCAGCCCGTCCGGGGTCATAGCATACGAGCAGTACTTC
size: -
J: TRBJ2-7
V: TRBV7-9
D: -

CDR3: CASSLPPADSPYEQYF
DNA: TGTGCCAGCAGCTTGCCTCCTGCCGACAGCCCCTACGAGCAGTACTTC
size: -
J: TRBJ2-7
V: TRBV5-4
D: -

CDR3: CASSGAGGPQETQYF
DNA: TGTGCCAGCAGTGGGGCGGGGGGGCCCCAAGAGACCCAGTACTTC
size: -
J: TRBJ2-5
V: TRBV6-1
D: TRBD2

CDR3: CASRTSGSTNEQFF
DNA: TGTGCCAGCAGGACGAGCGGGAGTACAAATGAGCAGTTCTTC
size: few
J: TRBJ2-1
V: TRBV27
D: TRBD2

CDR3: CASSPEPRRQETQYF
DNA: TGTGCCAGCAGCCCCGAGCCTAGGCGGCAAGAGACCCAGTACTTC
size: -
J: TRBJ2-5
V: TRBV4-2
D: -

CDR3: CASSARSGNNNEQFF
DNA: TGTGCCAGCAGTGCGCGTTCGGGGAATAACAATGAGCAGTTCTTC
size: -
J: TRBJ2-1
V: TRBV2
D: -

CDR3: CAWSWTGKNIQYF
DNA: TGTGCCTGGAGTTGGACAGGGAAAAACATTCAGTACTTC
size: -
J: TRBJ2-4
V: TRBV30
D: TRBD1

CDR3: CASSGNRGRGETQYF
DNA: TGTGCCAGCAGCGGCAACAGGGGGCGGGGGGAGACCCAGTACTTC
size: -
J: TRBJ2-5
V: TRBV7-2
D: TRBD1

CDR3: CASSLGTSGSYGEQYF
DNA: TGTGCCAGCAGCTTAGGGACTAGCGGGAGTTACGGGGAGCAGTACTTC
size: -
J: TRBJ2-7
V: TRBV7-9
D: TRBD2

CDR3: CASSLELAGGAYEQYF
DNA: TGTGCCAGCAGCTTAGAGCTAGCGGGGGGGGCCTACGAGCAGTACTTC
size: -
J: TRBJ2-7
V: TRBV7-2
D: TRBD2

CDR3: CASSQDRALEQYF
DNA: TGTGCCAGCAGTCAGGACAGGGCTCTCGAGCAGTACTTC
size: -
J: TRBJ2-7
V: TRBV5-5
D: TRBD1

CDR3: CASSQERGSLSLSSYNEQFF
DNA: TGCGCCAGCAGCCAAGAACGGGGGAGTTTGTCTCTGAGCTCCTACAATGAGCAGTTCTTC
size: -
J: TRBJ2-1
V: TRBV4-1
D: -

CDR3: CASSLGTSGRGYTGELFF
DNA: TGTGCCAGCAGTTTAGGGACTAGCGGGAGAGGCTACACCGGGGAGCTGTTTTTT
size: -
J: TRBJ2-2
V: TRBV27
D: TRBD2

CDR3: CSATTGGTEAFF
DNA: TGCAGCGCCACTACAGGGGGCACTGAAGCTTTCTTT
size: -
J: TRBJ1-1
V: TRBV29-1
D: TRBD1

CDR3: CASTTTGYEQYF
DNA: TGTGCCAGCACCACGACGGGATACGAGCAGTACTTC
size: once
J: TRBJ2-7
V: TRBV7-9
D: -

CDR3: CASSVGEGQGPYEQYF
DNA: TGTGCCAGCAGCGTAGGAGAGGGACAGGGCCCCTACGAGCAGTACTTC
size: -
J: TRBJ2-7
V: TRBV9
D: TRBD1

CDR3: CASSYESGRGQGEQYF
DNA: TGTGCCAGCAGTTATGAGTCCGGCAGGGGGCAAGGAGAGCAGTACTTC
size: -
J: TRBJ2-7
V: TRBV6-6
D: TRBD1

CDR3: CASSSLAGETQYF
DNA: TGCGCCAGCAGCTCACTAGCGGGAGAGACCCAGTACTTC
size: -
J: TRBJ2-5
V: TRBV5-1
D: TRBD2

CDR3: CASSLLPGLNTEAFF
DNA: TGTGCCAGCAGCTTACTCCCAGGGCTGAACACTGAAGCTTTCTTT
size: -
J: TRBJ1-1
V: TRBV7-9
D: -

CDR3: CASTSTGEQFF
DNA: TGTGCCAGCACAAGCACGGGTGAGCAGTTCTTC
size: once
J: TRBJ2-1
V: TRBV9
D: -

CDR3: CSGRAGGEYF
DNA: TGCAGCGGCCGGGCAGGAGGCGAGTATTTT
size: -
J: TRBJ2-3
V: TRBV29-1
D: -

CDR3: CASSHGTGVAEQYF
DNA: TGCGCCAGCAGCCACGGGACAGGGGTTGCCGAGCAGTACTTC
size: -
J: TRBJ2-7
V: TRBV4-1
D: TRBD1

CDR3: CASSLVVQGADTQYF
DNA: TGTGCCAGCAGCTTAGTGGTGCAGGGCGCAGATACGCAGTATTTT
size: -
J: TRBJ2-3
V: TRBV7-6
D: -